This TCR beta chain was found in a study of blood T cells in healthy people across ages. General study points: In the absence of known donor CMV status, changes in expanded clonotypes were possibly confounded.

A second PCR of roughly 7 to 11 cycles used a sample-barcoded 5' primer and a J-beta primer mix. TCRdb re-analysed the 5' RACE reads in MiXCR, keeping a single row per CDR3 protein. The sample consists of over 600,000 distinct CDR3 sequences, approximately 40% of them appearing once. To note about this clonotype: Its antigen is not known.

The receptor comes from a man of 80 years or more in good health. Sequencing was performed on blood.

This chain's CDR3 is CASSPNLGTSDNEQFF. CDR3 DNA: TGTGCCAGCAGCCCCAACCTTGGGACTAGCGACAATGAGCAGTTCTTC. The chain couples TRBV7-3 to TRBJ2-1, with 10 nucleotides matching TRBD2. Germline V lookup: CDR1 SGHTA, CDR2 FQGTGA. The CDR3 covers 16 residues. V lost 5 bases, J lost 5 bases, and 9 bases stayed unmatched. The whole variable domain, filled in from reference TRBV7-3 and TRBJ2-1, reads GAGVSQTPSNKVTEKGKYVELRCDPISGHTALYWYRQSLGQGPEFLIYFQGTGAADDSGLPNDRFFAVRPEGSVSTLKIQRTERGDSAVYLCASSPNLGTSDNEQFFGPGTRLTVL.